Here is one T cell receptor (beta chain) with its context. Looked up from germline, CDR1 is SGHAT and CDR2 is FQNNGV. V shed 5 bases and J shed 2 bases, with 15 bases lying between them. The CDR3 has 15 amino acids. This record belongs to a study of blood T cell repertoires in COVID-19. Background on the study: The origin of the acute and convalescent COVID-19 samples was the United States, Italy and Spain. From T cells, B-cell-depleted T cells, or PBMCs came the material, which was cDNA or gDNA.

Seattle patients were enrolled during active infection and followed longitudinally. Study processing details: For nucleated cells, counts were estimated from reference gene primer amplification. Repertoires were generated with immunoSEQ multiplex PCR, while TCRdb's copy carries only in-frame clones and drops some. V, J and clone size were drawn from that table, and D and trimming were deduced from the DNA. The repertoire holds 130,000 to 150,000 clones, with roughly 80% as singletons. The sequenced sample consisted of peripheral blood. The gene calls are TRBV11-2 and TRBJ2-5, with D possibly matching TRBD2 (6 bases). The receptor was derived from a woman in her 70s with COVID-19, enrolled during active disease. As DNA, the CDR3 is TGTGCCAGCAGCCCCTCGCCAGGGACTCAAGAGACCCAGTACTTC. Translation: CASSPSPGTQETQYF.